These T cell receptor beta chains were read from a single sample in a study of T cells in Graves' hyperthyroidism and ophthalmopathy. TCRdb recomputed calls from the multiplex PCR reads with MiXCR, one row per CDR3 protein. The sample consists of around 300,000 distinct CDR3 sequences, roughly 13% of them appearing once. The source material was blood. The origin of the receptors is a woman in her 30s with Graves' hyperthyroidism. The CDR3 runs from the conserved cysteine through the conserved F or W. Each record gives: CDR3 length, D gene, V gene, J gene, clone size, CDR3 DNA, CDR3 protein. D genes are given only for firm matches. A row's size may be missing; if present it is once, few, many or a size class.

15	-	TRBV7-2	TRBJ2-1	many	TGTGCCAGCAGCTTAGATGCGAGCTCCTACAATGAGCAGTTCTTC	CASSLDASSYNEQFF
15	TRBD2	TRBV28	TRBJ2-3	many	TGTGCCAGCCTAGCGGGAGGGCCGAGAACAGATACGCAGTATTTT	CASLAGGPRTDTQYF
16	-	TRBV5-1	TRBJ2-1	few	TGCGCCAGCGCGAGGGGCGCCTTTACCTCCTACAATGAGCAGTTCTTC	CASARGAFTSYNEQFF
16	-	TRBV5-1	TRBJ2-2	-	TGCGCCAGCAGCTTGATTGCGGTCGGGGCCACCGGGGAGCTGTTTTTT	CASSLIAVGATGELFF
13	TRBD2	TRBV6-2/TRBV6-3	TRBJ2-1	few	TGTGCCAGCAGTTACCAGAGCGGGAGGGAGCAGTTCTTC	CASSYQSGREQFF
10	-	TRBV29-1	TRBJ1-2	-	TGCAGCTTCGAGGGGGGAGGCTACACCTTC	CSFEGGGYTF
13	-	TRBV28	TRBJ1-2	many	TGTGCCAGCAGTTTCGCCGGACGATATGGCTACACCTTC	CASSFAGRYGYTF
15	TRBD2	TRBV28	TRBJ2-4	many	TGTGCCAGCAGGTGGAGCGGGAGGGCCTCTGACATTCAGTACTTC	CASRWSGRASDIQYF
14	TRBD2	TRBV6-2/TRBV6-3	TRBJ2-2	-	TGTGCCAGCAGTAGCGGGAGGGCCACCGGGGAGCTGTTTTTT	CASSSGRATGELFF
16	TRBD2	TRBV20-1	TRBJ2-3	-	TGCAGTGCTAGAGATCGTGGTAGCGGGAGAGAAGATACGCAGTATTTT	CSARDRGSGREDTQYF
15	-	TRBV9	TRBJ2-2	-	TGTGCCAGCAGCCAGCAGACAAAGAACACCGGGGAGCTGTTTTTT	CASSQQTKNTGELFF
14	-	TRBV19	TRBJ1-5	-	TGTGCCAGTAGGGTATCCCCGGGCAATCAGCCCCAGCATTTT	CASRVSPGNQPQHF
17	-	TRBV2	TRBJ1-4	-	TGTGCCATCAGTGCGTCCACCCCGGGGGAGGAGGATGAAAAACTGTTTTTT	CAISASTPGEEDEKLFF
17	TRBD2	TRBV20-1	TRBJ2-5	many	TGCAGTGCTAGAGATCCGCGCCTAGCGGGAGATCTGGAGACCCAGTACTTC	CSARDPRLAGDLETQYF
15	TRBD1	TRBV11-2	TRBJ1-1	-	TGTGCCAGCAGCTTGGGACAGCACCCGAACACTGAAGCTTCCTTT	CASSLGQHPNTEASF
16	-	TRBV3-1	TRBJ1-2	few	TGTGCCAGCAGCCAAGATAGGCGACCCTGGTCGACTGGCTACACCTTC	CASSQDRRPWSTGYTF
12	-	TRBV20-1	TRBJ1-5	few	TGCAGTGCTAGTTCGCCCAATCAGCCCCAGCATTTT	CSASSPNQPQHF
16	TRBD2	TRBV28	TRBJ2-5	many	TGTGCCAGCAGTCCACTAAGGTCTAGCGGGGGAGAGACCCAGTACTTC	CASSPLRSSGGETQYF
13	-	TRBV2	TRBJ1-1	many	TGTGCCAGCAGTGAGAGGGTGGGGACTGAAGCTTTCTTT	CASSERVGTEAFF
14	TRBD2	TRBV28	TRBJ2-1	many	TGTGCCAGCAGTTTTAGCGGGAGCTCCAATGAGCAGTTCTTC	CASSFSGSSNEQFF
15	TRBD1	TRBV6-1	TRBJ1-5	many	TGTGCCAGCAGTGAAGGGACAGGGGGCTCCCAGCCCCAGCATTTT	CASSEGTGGSQPQHF
15	-	TRBV28	TRBJ1-1	few	TGTGCCAGCCAGACAGCCTCAGTGGGGAACACTGAAGCTTTCTTT	CASQTASVGNTEAFF
16	-	TRBV6-5	TRBJ2-2	-	TGTGCCAGCAGTTACTCCGTGACACTAAACACCGGGGAGCTGTTTTTT	CASSYSVTLNTGELFF
17	TRBD1	TRBV28	TRBJ1-4	-	TGTGCCAGCAGTCCCAACCCGCAGGGGGCGCTGAATGAAAAACTGTTTTTT	CASSPNPQGALNEKLFF
15	TRBD2	TRBV2	TRBJ2-2	many	TGTGCCAGCAGTGTAGTTCTAGCGGGGGCCGGGGAGCTGTTTTTT	CASSVVLAGAGELFF
15	-	TRBV24-1	TRBJ1-5	many	TGTGCCACGAGTGATTCCAGGGAGGGCGGCCAGCCCCAGCATTTT	CATSDSREGGQPQHF